A single sample is the source of the 26 T cell receptor beta chains below, sequenced in a study of cytomegalovirus exposure and HLA in healthy donors. The PCR made use of 60 Vbeta and 13 Jbeta primers. Clones were read by immunoSEQ multiplex PCR, and TCRdb kept only the in-frame ones, dropping some. In the table there are more than 150,000 clones, 84% of which are singletons. The sequencing sample was made of PBMCs. These receptors all come from a boy younger than 10 in good health and CMV-seronegative.

The CDR3 DNA reads as TGTGCCAGCAGTTTATCGGGGGGCTATGGCTACACCTTC. Encoded protein: CASSLSGGYGYTF. This chain joins TRBV27 and TRBJ1-2, with a tentative D call TRBD1 (5 bases). The CDR3 runs to 13 residues. Per the germline V gene, CDR1 is MNHEY and CDR2 is SMNVEV (reference sequence). Between the trimmed V and J ends, which lost 0 bases and 4 bases, there was a span of 6 bases.

The J gene is TRBJ1-2, the V gene TRBV28; TRBD1 agrees at 9 bases. Germline values: CDR1 MDHEN, CDR2 SYDVKM. The CDR3 spans 16 residues. V shed 3 bases and J 2 bases; nucleotides not matched to a gene: 7. The CDR3 loop reads CASSLIGQGTNYGYTF. The CDR3 nucleotides read TGTGCCAGCAGTTTGATTGGACAGGGGACCAACTATGGCTACACCTTC.

The sample holds a few counts of this clone. The V and J genes are TRBV25-1 and TRBJ1-2; 7 positions agree with TRBD1. The ends lost 6 bases at V and 2 bases at J; junction bases unmatched: 3. This CDR3 spans 13 amino acids. Germline V CDR1 and CDR2: MGHDK, SYGVNS. The CDR3 DNA is TGTGCCAGCAGCGTGGGACAGAACTATGGCTACACCTTC. Encoded protein: CASSVGQNYGYTF.

The gene calls are TRBV2 and TRBJ2-3, with 7 bases matching TRBD2. V shed 6 bases, J shed 2 bases, and the junction held 5 bases outside the gene matches. The CDR3 extends over 14 amino acids. Per the germline V gene, CDR1 is SNHLY and CDR2 is FYNNEI. The CDR3 nucleotides read TGTGCCAGCAGCAGGGAGGGGAACACAGATACGCAGTATTTT. It codes for CASSREGNTDTQYF.

The chain has TRBV6-1 and TRBJ2-3, with 10 nucleotides matching TRBD2. Germline-derived CDR1 and CDR2 are MNHNS and SASEGT. The CDR3 consists of 14 residues. J lost 1 base, V lost 10 bases, and 5 bases had no gene match. The CDR3, as DNA: TGTGCCACCTCGCTAGCGGGGGGCACAGATACGCAGTATTTT. This gives the protein CATSLAGGTDTQYF.

This clone has a handful of counts. This rearrangement joins TRBV28 to TRBJ2-5; tentatively, D is TRBD1 (6 bases). Germline CDR1 is MDHEN and CDR2 is SYDVKM. The CDR3 extends over 12 amino acids. V was pared by 6 bases and J by 1 base, with 6 bases between. The CDR3 DNA follows: TGTGCCAGCAGGGACAGCCAAGAGACCCAGTACTTC. Amino acid sequence: CASRDSQETQYF.

The gene calls are TRBV7-9 and TRBJ2-7, with TRBD1 matching 7 bases. The CDR3 contains 15 residues. The V gene's germline CDR1 is SEHNR and CDR2 FQNEAQ (reference sequence). Trimming took 6 bases from V and 0 from J; bases not matched to a gene: 8. The CDR3: CASSESDRSSYEQYF. The CDR3 DNA sequence: TGTGCCAGCAGTGAGTCGGACAGGTCCTCCTACGAGCAGTACTTC. The whole variable domain, filled in from reference TRBV7-9 and TRBJ2-7, reads DTGVSQNPRHKITKRGQNVTFRCDPISEHNRLYWYRQTLGQGPEFLTYFQNEAQLEKSRLLSDRFSAERPKGSFSTLEIQRTEQGDSAMYLCASSESDRSSYEQYFGPGTRLTVT.

The chain has TRBV11-3 and TRBJ2-5; the match to TRBD1 covers 7 bases. The J call is doubtful: the DNA matches TRBJ2-7 better. Per germline, CDR1 SGHNT and CDR2 YENEEA. The CDR3 sequence is 12 residues long. CDR3 in DNA: TGTGCCAGCAGCCCGGGACAGAACGAGCAGTACTTC. Its translation is CASSPGQNEQYF.

This clone was observed a few times. This chain connects TRBV5-1 to TRBJ2-7, with D possibly TRBD2 on 6 matching bases. The germline V gene encodes CDR1 SGHRS and CDR2 YFSETQ. The CDR3 consists of 15 residues. The V gene lost 4 bases and the J gene lost 4 bases, with 18 bases spanning the gap. CDR3 sequence: CASSGVGGGHYEQYF. The CDR3 DNA sequence: TGCGCCAGCAGCGGGGTGGGTGGAGGGCATTACGAGCAGTACTTC. The whole variable domain, remainder taken from reference TRBV5-1 and TRBJ2-7, is KAGVTQTPRYLIKTRGQQVTLSCSPISGHRSVSWYQQTPGQGLQFLFEYFSETQRNKGNFPGRFSGRQFSNSRSEMNVSTLELGDSALYLCASSGVGGGHYEQYFGPGTRLTVT.

The gene calls are TRBV27 and TRBJ2-7, with 7 bases that match TRBD1. The CDR3 is made up of 15 amino acids. V lost 5 bases to trimming and J lost 2 bases; unmatched junction nucleotides: 9. Germline V lookup: CDR1 MNHEY, CDR2 SMNVEV (reference sequence). CDR3 in DNA: TGTGCCAGCAGTCCAGTTGACAGGGAAGCCTACGAGCAGTACTTC. Translation gives CASSPVDREAYEQYF.

The rearrangement uses TRBV9 and TRBJ2-1, with D perhaps TRBD2 (5 bases). The CDR3 spans 18 residues. Per germline, CDR1 SGDLS and CDR2 YYNGEE. With 3 bases removed from V and 1 base from J, the gap between germline ends came to 20 bases. This CDR3 is CASSEGLAGIASYNEQFF. CDR3 nucleotides: TGTGCCAGCAGCGAGGGTCTGGCCGGGATTGCTTCCTACAATGAGCAGTTCTTC.

This chain connects TRBV18 to TRBJ2-1; D not resolved. V lost 1 base to trimming and J lost 13 bases, with 11 bases between them. Germline V CDR1 and CDR2: KGHSH, LQKENI. This CDR3 is 12 amino acids long. The DNA for the CDR3 is TGTGCCAGCTCACCACTTAATAGATACCAGTTCTTC. Its translation is CASSPLNRYQFF.

The chain links TRBV7-2 to TRBJ2-7, with 7 nucleotides matching TRBD2. Germline V gene lookup returns CDR1 SGHTA and CDR2 FQGNSA. The V segment lost 1 base and the J segment 0 bases; nucleotides outside the gene matches: 3. The CDR3 has 15 residues. The CDR3 DNA follows: TGTGCCAGCAGCTTAGGGGGCGGGAGCTCCTACGAGCAGTACTTC. Translation: CASSLGGGSSYEQYF.

This clone appeared once. The V and J genes are TRBV5-8 and TRBJ1-2, with TRBD1 identical over 9 bases. V shed 6 bases, J shed 4 bases, and the junction held 10 bases outside the gene matches. CDR1 is SGHTS and CDR2 is YDEGEE in the germline V gene. The length of the CDR3 is 15 residues. The CDR3 here is CASTRGGTGIYGYTF. The CDR3 DNA reads TGTGCCAGCACTCGGGGAGGGACAGGGATCTATGGCTACACCTTC. Drawing the rest from reference TRBV5-8 and TRBJ1-2, the complete variable domain is EAGVTQSPTHLIKTRGQQATLRCSPISGHTSVYWYQQALGLGLQFLLWYDEGEERNRGNFPPRFSGRQFPNYSSELNVNALELEDSALYLCASTRGGTGIYGYTFGSGTRLTVV.

The chain joins TRBV7-8 to TRBJ1-2, with TRBD1 matching over 9 bases. Germline CDR1 reads SGHVS; CDR2 reads FQNEAQ. V trimming: 4 bases; J trimming: 6 bases; junction bases outside the gene matches: 3. This CDR3 contains 13 residues. Here the CDR3 reads CASSSDRGHGYTF. Here the CDR3 DNA reads TGTGCCAGCAGCTCGGACAGGGGTCATGGCTACACCTTC. The full variable domain, rest sourced from reference TRBV7-8 and TRBJ1-2, is GAGVSQSPRYKVAKRGQDVALRCDPISGHVSLFWYQQALGQGPEFLTYFQNEAQLDKSGLPSDRFFAERPEGSVSTLKIQRTQQEDSAVYLCASSSDRGHGYTFGSGTRLTVV.

This clone was recorded once. The V and J genes are TRBV5-1 and TRBJ1-1; D is unresolved. The germline gives CDR1 SGHRS, CDR2 YFSETQ. The CDR3 runs to 15 residues. V was cut by 1 base and J by 1 base, with 11 bases left in between. The DNA of the CDR3 is TGCGCCAGCAGCTTGAGGCGGATACCGAACACTGAAGCTTTCTTT. Protein: CASSLRRIPNTEAFF.

The chain recombines TRBV5-1 with TRBJ2-7; 9 bases map to TRBD1. CDR3 length: 15 amino acids. The germline CDR1 and CDR2 sequences are SGHRS and YFSETQ. After removal of 4 bases from V and 3 bases from J, the junction contained 8 bases not matched to a gene. The CDR3 here is CASSVPGQGDYEQYF. The CDR3 nucleotides read TGCGCCAGCAGCGTACCGGGACAGGGAGACTACGAGCAGTACTTC.

This clone was recorded a few times. This chain links TRBV7-8 with TRBJ2-1; D is perhaps TRBD2 (5 bases). The germline CDR1 and CDR2 sequences are SGHVS and FQNEAQ. Trimming left V 10 bases short and J 3 bases short, with 13 bases between. The CDR3 runs 13 residues. CDR3 nucleotide sequence: TGTGCCATCCAGGACTGGAACTACAATGAGCAGTTCTTC. Translation: CAIQDWNYNEQFF.

J is TRBJ2-1 and V is TRBV28; perhaps TRBD2 as D (6 bases). This CDR3 is built from 13 residues. The V and J ends lost 6 bases and 5 bases respectively, with 11 bases between them. The germline gives CDR1 MDHEN, CDR2 SYDVKM. This chain's CDR3 is CASRTSIHNEQFF. In DNA, the CDR3 is TGTGCCAGCAGGACTAGTATCCACAATGAGCAGTTCTTC.

The V and J genes are TRBV7-2 and TRBJ2-1; the match to TRBD1 covers 7 bases. The CDR3 is 13 residues long. Trimming at V came to 0 bases and at J to 9 bases, leaving 2 bases not matched to a gene. Germline V gene sequence: CDR1 SGHTA, CDR2 FQGNSA. The CDR3 DNA follows: TGTGCCAGCAGCTTAGCCCCAGGGGGTGAGCAGTTCTTC. It yields the protein CASSLAPGGEQFF.

The rearrangement links TRBV27 to TRBJ2-3; 9 positions match TRBD1. The CDR3 sequence is 15 residues long. Germline values: CDR1 MNHEY, CDR2 SMNVEV (reference sequence). With V trimmed by 5 bases and J by 1 base, 4 bases remained unmatched. The CDR3 loop is CASSRRDRGTDTQYF. CDR3 DNA: TGTGCCAGCAGTCGTCGGGACAGGGGCACAGATACGCAGTATTTT.

J is TRBJ2-1 and V is TRBV7-2; 7 bases match TRBD2. With 2 bases clipped from V and 8 bases from J, the junction kept 12 bases outside the gene matches. CDR1 SGHTA and CDR2 FQGNSA come from the germline V gene. The CDR3 length is 16 residues. CDR3 amino acids: CASSLNSLAAGDEQFF. The CDR3, as DNA: TGTGCCAGCAGCTTAAATTCCCTAGCGGCAGGAGATGAGCAGTTCTTC.

The chain carries TRBV23-1 and TRBJ1-5; 10 positions agree with TRBD1. TRBV23-1 is placed among ORFs of uncertain function. The ends lost 3 bases at V and 0 bases at J; junction bases unmatched: 8. CDR3 length: 18 residues. Written as DNA, the CDR3 is TGCGCCAGCAGTCACACCGGGACAGGGGTTTATAGCAATCAGCCCCAGCATTTT. This gives the protein CASSHTGTGVYSNQPQHF.

V usage is TRBV19 and J usage is TRBJ1-1, with D possibly being TRBD1 (5 bases). The germline V gene encodes CDR1 LNHDA and CDR2 SQIVND (reference sequence). This CDR3 has 13 residues. V was cut by 4 bases and J by 5 bases, with 11 bases left in between. The CDR3 nucleotides read TGTGCCAGTAGTAGCACAGGTTCGACTGAAGCTTTCTTT. It encodes CASSSTGSTEAFF.

V gene TRBV18 combines with J gene TRBJ2-7; D unresolved. Trimming took 0 bases from V and 3 from J, leaving 9 bases between them. Per the germline V gene, CDR1 is KGHSH and CDR2 is LQKENI. The length of the CDR3 is 14 residues. The DNA of the CDR3 is TGTGCCAGCTCACCACCGTATAGTGGCTACGAGCAGTACTTC. Encoded protein: CASSPPYSGYEQYF. Together with reference TRBV18 and TRBJ2-7, the CDR3 gives the full variable domain: NAGVMQNPRHLVRRRGQEARLRCSPMKGHSHVYWYRQLPEEGLKFMVYLQKENIIDESGMPKERFSAEFPKEGPSILRIQQVVRGDSAAYFCASSPPYSGYEQYFGPGTRLTVT.

The chain recombines TRBV28 with TRBJ2-2; possibly TRBD2 for D (6 bases). Germline V gene lookup returns CDR1 MDHEN and CDR2 SYDVKM. The V and J ends lost 4 bases and 4 bases respectively, with 16 bases between them. The CDR3 runs to 16 residues. The CDR3 region is CASSSIRELGTGELFF. Written as DNA, the CDR3 is TGTGCCAGCAGTTCCATACGGGAGTTGGGCACCGGGGAGCTGTTTTTT. Complete variable domain (other parts from reference TRBV28 and TRBJ2-2): DVKVTQSSRYLVKRTGEKVFLECVQDMDHENMFWYRQDPGLGLRLIYFSYDVKMKEKGDIPEGYSVSREKKERFSLILESASTNQTSMYLCASSSIRELGTGELFFGEGSRLTVL.